The TCR beta chain described here comes from a study of shared clonotypes between healthy human individuals. Study-wide results and caveats: Genetic and exposure-history diversity was limited by the small donor number. Some clonotypes were shared by all four sorted-subset donors, while others were not shared. The non-shared ones had lower generation probabilities than the shared ones.

Naive CD8 cells were CD45RO-negative, positively selected for CCR7, excluding terminally differentiated effector memory CD45RA+ cells. The donors were adults (healthy and HIV-negative) with no recent acute infections or vaccinations. The junction had 7 bases not matched to a gene; V was cut back by 2 bases and J by 7 bases. CDR3 length: 16 residues. Per the germline V gene, CDR1 is SGDLS and CDR2 is YYNGEE. In its sample, this clone was seen once. Its antigen remains unidentified. It was across several immunoSEQ plates that each subset's genomic DNA was evenly split. Only in-frame clones appear in the TCRdb table, and some are missing; sequencing was by immunoSEQ multiplex PCR. The sample consists of over 2 million clones, over 85% of them appearing once.

The chain links TRBV9 to TRBJ2-2, with 11 bases that match TRBD2. This sequence originates from a man aged 18 to 30 in good health. Sequencing was done on a sample of naive CD8+ T cells sorted from blood. CDR3 amino acids: CASSVWSSGGYGELFF. The CDR3 nucleotides are TGTGCCAGCAGCGTGTGGTCTAGCGGGGGGTACGGGGAGCTGTTTTTT.